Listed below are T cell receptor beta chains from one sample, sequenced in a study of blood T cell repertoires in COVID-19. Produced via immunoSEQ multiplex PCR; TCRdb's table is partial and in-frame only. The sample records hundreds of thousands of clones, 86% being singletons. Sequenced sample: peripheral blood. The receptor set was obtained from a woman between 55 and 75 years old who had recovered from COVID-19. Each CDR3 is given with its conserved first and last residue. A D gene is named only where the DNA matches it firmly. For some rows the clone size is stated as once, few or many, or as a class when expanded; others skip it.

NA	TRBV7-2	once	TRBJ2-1	CASKLLESSYNEQFF	TGTGCCAGCAAGCTCTTGGAGAGCTCCTACAATGAGCAGTTCTTC
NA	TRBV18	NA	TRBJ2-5	CASSPRAGLGQETQYF	TGTGCCAGCTCACCACGGGCAGGGTTAGGGCAAGAGACCCAGTACTTC
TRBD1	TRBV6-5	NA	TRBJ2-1	CASSRDRDEQFF	TGTGCCAGCAGCCGAGACAGGGATGAGCAGTTCTTC
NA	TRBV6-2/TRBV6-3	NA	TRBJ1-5	CASSYQLGNQPQHF	TGTGCCAGCAGTTACCAGTTGGGCAATCAGCCCCAGCATTTT
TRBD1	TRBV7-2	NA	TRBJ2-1	CASSWTGREQFF	TGTGCCAGCAGCTGGACAGGACGGGAGCAGTTCTTC
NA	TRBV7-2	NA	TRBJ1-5	CASTPDSYNQPQHF	TGTGCCAGCACCCCCGACAGTTACAATCAGCCCCAGCATTTT
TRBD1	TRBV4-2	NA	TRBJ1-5	CASSQGGGASQPQHF	TGTGCCAGCAGCCAAGGAGGGGGCGCGAGTCAGCCCCAGCATTTT
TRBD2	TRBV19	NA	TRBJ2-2	CAGGLAGGPNTGELFF	TGTGCCGGGGGACTAGCGGGGGGCCCGAACACCGGGGAGCTGTTTTTT
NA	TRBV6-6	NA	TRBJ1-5	CASTGGGGAYQPQHF	TGTGCCAGCACCGGGGGCGGGGGGGCCTATCAGCCCCAGCATTTT
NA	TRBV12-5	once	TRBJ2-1	CASGLEVAGYNEQFF	TGTGCTAGTGGTTTAGAGGTAGCAGGGTACAATGAGCAGTTCTTC
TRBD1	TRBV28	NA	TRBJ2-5	CASKTGGAETQYF	TGTGCCAGCAAGACAGGGGGCGCGGAGACCCAGTACTTC
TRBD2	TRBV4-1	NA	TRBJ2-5	CASTLAGRTGETQYF	TGCGCCAGCACCTTAGCGGGGCGGACCGGAGAGACCCAGTACTTC
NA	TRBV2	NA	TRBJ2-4	CASDRAGVGAKNIQYF	TGTGCCAGCGATCGAGCAGGGGTCGGCGCCAAAAACATTCAGTACTTC
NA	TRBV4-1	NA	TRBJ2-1	CASSQEGALRGFSYNEQFF	TGCGCCAGCAGCCAAGAAGGGGCTTTACGGGGGTTCTCCTACAATGAGCAGTTCTTC
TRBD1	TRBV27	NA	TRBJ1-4	CASSPNRGRGIVEKLFF	TGTGCCAGCAGTCCAAACAGGGGGCGCGGGATAGTGGAAAAACTGTTTTTT
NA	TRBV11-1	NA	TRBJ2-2	CASSLRATDTGELFF	TGTGCCAGCAGCTTAAGGGCGACAGACACCGGGGAGCTGTTTTTT
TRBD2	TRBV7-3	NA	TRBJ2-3	CASSPAGGLGDTQYF	TGTGCCAGCAGCCCAGCGGGGGGGCTCGGGGATACGCAGTATTTT
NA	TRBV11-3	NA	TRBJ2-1	CASSPLRASYNEQFF	TGTGCCAGCAGCCCCTTAAGAGCCTCCTACAATGAGCAGTTCTTC
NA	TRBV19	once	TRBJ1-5	CASSMGRGNQPQHF	TGTGCCAGTAGTATGGGCAGGGGCAATCAGCCCCAGCATTTT
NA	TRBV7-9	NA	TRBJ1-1	CASSLGVVVGGSEAFF	TGTGCCAGCAGCTTAGGGGTTGTGGTTGGAGGGTCTGAAGCTTTCTTT
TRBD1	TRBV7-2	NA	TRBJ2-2	CASSFRTGLLNTGELFF	TGTGCCAGCAGCTTTCGGACAGGGCTTTTGAACACCGGGGAGCTGTTTTTT
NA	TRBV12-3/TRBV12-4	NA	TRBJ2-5	CASSPGDWSAQYF	TGTGCCAGCAGTCCTGGGGACTGGTCGGCCCAGTACTTC
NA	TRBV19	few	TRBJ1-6	CASSARLVNSPLHF	TGTGCCAGTAGTGCCCGGCTAGTGAATTCACCCCTCCACTTT
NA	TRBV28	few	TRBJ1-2	CASSPSARNYGYTF	TGTGCCAGCAGTCCGTCCGCGAGGAACTATGGCTACACCTTC
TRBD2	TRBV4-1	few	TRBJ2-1	CASSQERLAGANEQFF	TGCGCCAGCAGCCAAGAGAGGCTAGCGGGGGCGAATGAGCAGTTCTTC
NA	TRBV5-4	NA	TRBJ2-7	CASSLGGFQNEQYF	TGTGCCAGCAGCCTCGGCGGGTTCCAGAACGAGCAGTACTTC
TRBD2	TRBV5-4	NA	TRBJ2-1	CASSRTSGVPLSEQFF	TGTGCCAGCAGCCGGACTAGCGGGGTACCATTAAGTGAGCAGTTCTTC
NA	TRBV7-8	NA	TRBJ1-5	CASSLGRDQPQHF	TGTGCCAGCAGCTTAGGGAGAGATCAGCCCCAGCATTTT
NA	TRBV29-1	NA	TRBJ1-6	CSVQTQGQGSPLHF	TGCAGCGTACAAACCCAGGGGCAGGGTTCACCCCTCCACTTT
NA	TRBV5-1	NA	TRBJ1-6	CASSLDRSNSPLHF	TGCGCCAGCAGCCTTGACAGGAGTAATTCACCCCTCCACTTT
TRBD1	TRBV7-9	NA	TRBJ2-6	CASSPYLRTGSSGANVLTF	TGTGCCAGCAGCCCTTATTTGAGGACAGGGAGCTCTGGGGCCAACGTCCTGACTTTC
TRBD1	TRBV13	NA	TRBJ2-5	CASSSNRGQETQYF	TGTGCCAGCAGCTCCAACAGGGGGCAAGAGACCCAGTACTTC